This is a list of T cell receptor beta chains from one sample in a study of OX40 agonist ivuxolimab in advanced cancers. Assay: immunoSEQ multiplex PCR; the TCRdb copy retains only in-frame clones and omits some. The profile covers under 50,000 clones, with around 85% appearing a single time and 0.38% taken by the ten largest. Sequencing used CD4+ or CD8+ T cells sorted from blood, obtained in a trial of the OX40 agonist ivuxolimab. All receptors derive from an adult with an advanced solid tumor such as melanoma, head and neck, liver or kidney cancer. Both conserved end residues are part of each CDR3. Fields, in order: V gene, clone size, D gene, CDR3 length, J gene, CDR3 protein, CDR3 DNA. D genes are given only for firm matches. Where a row states a size, it is once, few, many or the class of an expanded clone; other rows omit it.

>TRBV6-1|.|TRBD1|15|TRBJ1-2
CASSERGQGARGYTF
TGTGCCAGCAGTGAACGGGGACAGGGGGCGAGAGGCTACACCTTC
>TRBV4-2|.|.|15|TRBJ1-1
CASSQDPGMWPEAFF
TGTGCCAGCAGCCAAGATCCAGGTATGTGGCCTGAAGCTTTCTTT
>TRBV28|.|.|10|TRBJ1-3
CASSGNTIYF
TGTGCCAGCAGCGGAAACACCATATATTTT
>TRBV6-4|.|TRBD1|14|TRBJ1-1
CASSRQGSATEAFF
TGTGCCAGCTCACGACAGGGATCGGCCACTGAAGCTTTCTTT
>TRBV27|.|.|14|TRBJ1-2
CASSSLGSYYGYTF
TGTGCCAGCAGTTCCCTAGGGTCGTACTATGGCTACACCTTC
>TRBV28|.|.|18|TRBJ1-2
CASSYPIDIDGVNYGYTF
TGTGCCAGCAGTTACCCCATCGACATAGATGGAGTCAACTATGGCTACACCTTC
>TRBV11-3|.|.|15|TRBJ1-5
CASSLEYSGNQPQHF
TGTGCCAGCAGCTTAGAGTACAGTGGCAATCAGCCCCAGCATTTT
>TRBV19|.|.|14|TRBJ1-5
CASSLPRVGQPQHF
TGTGCCAGTAGCCTCCCAAGGGTCGGGCAGCCCCAGCATTTT
>TRBV11-1|.|.|16|TRBJ1-1
CASSPLTTGRNTEAFF
TGTGCCAGCAGCCCTTTAACCACAGGGCGGAACACTGAAGCTTTCTTT
>TRBV29-1|.|.|11|TRBJ1-2
CSVVSRGYYTF
TGCAGCGTTGTCAGTCGGGGCTACTACACCTTC
>TRBV4-1|.|.|17|TRBJ2-3
CASSRVRPQASTDTQYF
TGCGCCAGCAGCCGAGTCCGGCCCCAAGCTAGCACAGATACGCAGTATTTT
>TRBV18|.|.|15|TRBJ1-1
CASSPPGGQNTEAFF
TGTGCCAGCTCACCCCCGGGTGGCCAGAACACTGAAGCTTTCTTT
>TRBV4-1|.|TRBD2|16|TRBJ2-5
CASSQVLAATQETQYF
TGCGCCAGCAGCCAAGTTCTAGCGGCCACCCAAGAGACCCAGTACTTC
>TRBV9|.|.|14|TRBJ2-3
CASSVGLKSDTQYF
TGTGCTAGCAGCGTGGGGCTAAAGTCAGATACGCAGTATTTT
>TRBV13|.|.|14|TRBJ2-7
CASSLASGSGPEYF
TGTGCCAGCAGCTTAGCTTCTGGGTCAGGGCCTGAGTACTTC
>TRBV10-3|medium-sized|.|13|TRBJ1-5
CAISEWEDQPQHF
TGTGCCATCAGTGAGTGGGAGGATCAGCCCCAGCATTTT
>TRBV5-4|.|TRBD2|16|TRBJ2-5
CASSLGPGGGGETQYF
TGTGCCAGCAGCTTGGGGCCGGGAGGGGGAGGAGAGACCCAGTACTTC
>TRBV4-2|.|TRBD1|15|TRBJ1-2
CASSQRDRQTYGYTF
TGTGCCAGCAGCCAAAGGGACAGACAGACCTATGGCTACACCTTC
>TRBV30|.|.|12|TRBJ1-1
CASLPWNTEAFF
TGTGCCTCCCTGCCCTGGAACACTGAAGCTTTCTTT
>TRBV5-6|.|TRBD1|15|TRBJ2-5
CASSLVSGGPETQYF
TGTGCCAGCAGCTTGGTGTCAGGGGGCCCAGAGACCCAGTACTTC
>TRBV19|.|.|16|TRBJ1-5
CASSIEQDYSNQPQHF
TGTGCCAGTAGTATAGAACAGGACTATAGCAATCAGCCCCAGCATTTT
>TRBV11-2|once|.|18|TRBJ1-6
CASSGRLQASSYNSPLHF
TGTGCCAGCAGCGGCCGTTTGCAGGCTAGCTCCTATAATTCACCCCTCCACTTT
>TRBV5-1|few|TRBD1|12|TRBJ2-7
CASGDRGYEQYF
TGCGCCAGCGGCGACAGGGGCTACGAGCAGTACTTC
>TRBV4-1|.|.|15|TRBJ1-5
CASSPTGNSNQPQHF
TGCGCCAGCAGCCCGACAGGAAATAGCAATCAGCCCCAGCATTTT
>TRBV7-3|.|.|14|TRBJ2-2
CASRDRTNTGELFF
TGTGCCAGCAGGGACAGAACGAACACCGGGGAGCTGTTTTTT
>TRBV5-8|.|TRBD1|12|TRBJ1-5
CASQGDNQPQHF
TGTGCCAGTCAGGGGGACAATCAGCCCCAGCATTTT
>TRBV5-1|.|.|13|TRBJ1-3
CASSLWSGNTIYF
TGCGCCAGCAGCTTGTGGAGTGGAAACACCATATATTTT
>TRBV5-1|.|TRBD1|20|TRBJ1-6
CASSSGWTGRTSSYNSPLHF
TGCGCCAGCAGCTCCGGCTGGACAGGGAGAACTAGCTCCTATAATTCACCCCTCCACTTT
>TRBV7-2|.|TRBD2|15|TRBJ2-3
CASSPSGRGEDTQYF
TGTGCCAGCAGTCCCAGCGGGAGGGGGGAAGATACGCAGTATTTT
>TRBV29-1|once|.|11|TRBJ2-7
CSVEVIYEQYF
TGCAGCGTGGAGGTCATCTACGAGCAGTACTTC
>TRBV5-6|.|TRBD2|14|TRBJ2-7
CASSSLAGSYEQYF
TGTGCCAGCAGCAGCCTAGCGGGCTCCTACGAGCAGTACTTC
>TRBV4-3|once|.|17|TRBJ1-2
CASSLTFPGGQSYGYTF
TGCGCCAGCAGCCTCACATTCCCCGGGGGGCAATCCTATGGCTACACCTTC
>TRBV6-1|few|.|12|TRBJ1-3
CASRVSGNTIYF
TGTGCCAGCAGGGTATCTGGAAACACCATATATTTT
>TRBV10-3|.|.|13|TRBJ1-1
CATADNLNTEAFF
TGTGCCACCGCGGACAACCTGAACACTGAAGCTTTCTTT
>TRBV7-2|.|TRBD1|15|TRBJ1-6
CASSPGQGGTSPLHF
TGTGCCAGCAGCCCCGGACAGGGGGGGACTTCACCCCTCCACTTT
>TRBV2|.|.|16|TRBJ1-2
CASSEEARGANYGYTF
TGTGCCAGCAGCGAGGAGGCACGGGGAGCTAACTATGGCTACACCTTC
>TRBV9|few|.|14|TRBJ1-5
CASSAGLSNQPQHF
TGTGCCAGCAGCGCGGGGCTTAGCAATCAGCCCCAGCATTTT
>TRBV5-1|.|TRBD2|19|TRBJ2-1
CASSLVGTSGGPLNNEQFF
TGCGCCAGCAGCTTGGTTGGGACTAGCGGGGGGCCGCTAAACAATGAGCAGTTCTTC
>TRBV19|once|TRBD1|18|TRBJ2-6
CASSIPPGQGFGANVLTF
TGTGCCAGTAGTATACCCCCTGGACAGGGCTTTGGGGCCAACGTCCTGACTTTC
>TRBV2|.|.|14|TRBJ1-2
CATKRTALNYGYTF
TGTGCCACGAAGAGGACAGCCTTAAACTATGGCTACACCTTC
>TRBV11-3|.|TRBD1|13|TRBJ2-1
CASSPITGGHLFF
TGTGCCAGCAGCCCCATCACAGGGGGCCACCTGTTCTTC
>TRBV2|.|TRBD1|17|TRBJ1-5
CASSPGTGGNSNQPQHF
TGTGCCAGCAGTCCCGGGACAGGGGGCAATAGCAATCAGCCCCAGCATTTT